This T cell receptor beta chain was sequenced during a study of T-cell reconstitution after alpha-beta-depleted transplantation in children. Overall study findings and caveats: Surviving recipient cells, namely T cells and thymic progenitors, were the source of high day-60 TCRbeta diversity in some patients. At the one-year point after transplant, T-cell counts and TCRbeta diversity were found to come mostly from T cells that had been newly produced. After transplant, at about two months, alpha-beta T cells were reportedly derived from several hundred expanded graft clones.

Comments on this clonotype: What it recognizes is unknown.

The CDR3 extends over 20 amino acids. V was clipped by 2 bases and J by 1 base, with 27 bases between them. Germline-derived CDR1 and CDR2 are SGHRS and YFSETQ. Unique molecular identifiers were used in preparing the TCRbeta library. TCRdb passed the PCR reads through MiXCR, listing each CDR3 protein once. This sample has around 300,000 distinct CDR3 sequences, with approximately 7.3% found just once. The receptor comes from a female patient aged 2-10 years who had a stem cell transplant for Fanconi anemia, so the T cells may come from the graft donor. The chain has TRBV5-1 and TRBJ2-5; perhaps D is TRBD1 or TRBD2 (5 bases each). This specimen consisted of peripheral blood, obtained 360 days after TCRalphabeta/CD19-depleted stem cell transplant. This CDR3 is CASSFGSQTPTAVVQETQYF. Written as DNA, the CDR3 is TGCGCCAGCAGCTTCGGGTCTCAAACACCGACAGCGGTCGTCCAAGAGACCCAGTACTTC.